The present TCR beta chain was sequenced within a study of shared clonotypes between healthy human individuals. The CDR3 length is 15 residues. V shed 6 bases, J shed 0 bases, and the junction held 5 bases outside the gene matches. Germline assignment: CDR1 MNHNY and CDR2 SVGAGI (reference sequence). Sequenced by immunoSEQ multiplex PCR; TCRdb stores in-frame clones only, minus some. The sample records some 2 million clones, about 95% being singletons. Into CD45RA+ naive and CD45RA-negative memory subsets, the CD4+ cells were split. Study conclusions and caveats: With four donors compared, about 5% of naive CD4 clonotypes were shared.

As regards this clone: The target antigen is unknown.

The source material was naive CD4+ T cells sorted from blood. The subset denotes: CD45RA+ positively selected. The source of this sequence is a man aged 18 to 35 in good health. V and J are TRBV6-6 and TRBJ2-5; TRBD1 matches at 9 bases. This CDR3 is CASSYGTGYQETQYF. As DNA, the CDR3 is TGTGCCAGCAGCTACGGGACAGGGTACCAAGAGACCCAGTACTTC.